The present TCR beta chain was sequenced within a study of Graves' ophthalmopathy and Graves' hyperthyroidism (dated by TCRdb to 2017 to 2018). The study in broad terms: Peripheral blood was collected at initial diagnosis, before any treatment. The study used signatures of the TCR beta repertoire to tell Graves' ophthalmopathy apart from Graves' hyperthyroidism and to predict which patients would progress to ophthalmopathy. In total, 135 blood samples were TCR-sequenced: 40 to 45 ophthalmopathy, 75 hyperthyroidism and some 17 hyperthyroidism-to-ophthalmopathy patients. To explore V-J signatures distinguishing ophthalmopathy from hyperthyroidism, a discovery set of some 100 patients (fewer than 45 ophthalmopathy, about 57 stable hyperthyroidism) was enrolled. The independent validation cohort included about 20 hyperthyroidism patients plus 17 patients who later progressed from hyperthyroidism to ophthalmopathy. In roughly 6 hyperthyroidism patients, the T-cell repertoire of thyroid tissue was compared with the T-cell repertoire of blood. Following sampling, methimazole starting at 30 mg daily was administered to hyperthyroidism patients, and high-dose intravenous methylprednisolone was administered to ophthalmopathy patients. What the work shows at the level of the full study, not this receptor alone: No statistical method was used to set the sample size in advance, and the investigators knew which group each participant was assigned to. Among expanded thyroid clonotypes with frequency above 0.001, most also showed up in blood, which suggests that blood repertoires may reflect the thyroid immune response. In validation, the model predicted ophthalmopathy progression with more than 55% sensitivity and around 72% specificity; approximately 12 predicted patients were CT-confirmed with GO in a median of approximately six months. In cross-validation, the 13-signature model distinguished ophthalmopathy from stable hyperthyroidism with 85% to 90% sensitivity and 81% to 83% specificity, and in the test set the corresponding values were around 80% and 75%.

Remarks on this clonotype: Its antigen is not yet known. No base quality information exists; no much larger clone differs at one position.

Patients with ophthalmopathy had moderately to severely active disease, with a Clinical Activity Score of 3 or more, a NOSPECS grade of 4 or more, and a disease duration of less than 3 months. Patients with other autoimmune diseases, uncontrolled infections, pregnancy or lactation were excluded from the study. Diagnosis was based on clinical symptoms, serum thyroxine, TRAb, thyroid ultrasound and orbital computed tomography. Using Ficoll-Paque density gradient centrifugation, PBMCs were isolated from about 9.4 ml of fresh peripheral blood. Trizol reagent was used to extract the total RNA, and its quality was then checked on an Agilent 2100 Bioanalyzer. V was cut back by 4 bases and J by 6 bases, leaving a gap of 15 bases between them. The CDR3 numbers 14 residues from cysteine through phenylalanine. The DNA shown is the 42-base CDR3, in frame from base 1. Reading the germline V gene gives CDR1 SGHTA and CDR2 FQGTGA.

For repertoire sequencing, the TCR beta CDR3 regions were amplified from RNA transcripts. A first-round RT-PCR used HTBI primers with the Qiagen OneStep RT-PCR kit, followed by a second-round multiplex PCR, size selection and purification. Libraries were sequenced paired-end with 100 bp reads on an Illumina HiSeq2000. On the study's bioinformatics: SOAPnuke was used to process the reads, throwing out any read that had adapters, had uncalled bases, had a mean Phred below 15, or lacked an exact constant-primer or identifier match. High-quality paired reads were merged with COPE v1.2.5. Each unique nucleotide sequence was treated as a clonotype, and MiTCR v1.1 was used to align the clonotypes to the IMGT TRB V, D and J references. Analysis was restricted to V-J combinations with a frequency above 0.0001, which covered just over 98% of repertoires. A TCR clonal expansion and chaos score per V-J combination was defined as the ratio of F50 clonal expansion to chaos observed in the TCRdist matrix. Welch's t-statistics and random forest were used to reduce features to about 14 V-J combinations, which were fed into a naive Bayes classifier. Thyroid-blood repertoire similarity was quantified with the Morisita-Horn index. TCRdb handled the public reads itself, with Q25 trimming in fastp and clone calling in MiXCR, and kept productive beta chains. Each CDR3 protein gets just one entry, which takes the most common genes and DNA from the rows behind it. The authors' filters were not applied to this entry. The sample has 200,000 to 300,000 distinct CDR3 sequences on record, 40% to 50% of them singletons. Approximately 51% of the sample comes from the top ten.

What was sequenced was peripheral blood. The chain is encoded by TRBV7-3 joined to TRBJ1-2; the D segment could be TRBD1, given 6 matching bases. The source is an adult man with Graves' ophthalmopathy. CDR3 region: CASSSYRVEDGYTF. The sequence in DNA is TGTGCCAGCAGCTCGTACAGGGTTGAGGATGGCTACACCTTC.